The 30 T cell receptor beta chains reported below all come from one sample, sequenced in a study of T cells in Graves' hyperthyroidism and ophthalmopathy. It was RNA transcripts that yielded the amplified TCR beta CDR3 regions. When the TCR CDR3 underwent first-round RT-PCR, the HTBI primer set was used. TCRdb re-called the multiplex PCR reads with MiXCR, one entry per CDR3 protein. This sample has 490,000 or so distinct CDR3 sequences, with around a fifth found just once. Material: blood. These receptors came from a woman between 70 and 85 years old with Graves' ophthalmopathy.

The chain couples TRBV19 to TRBJ1-1, with D possibly matching TRBD1 (6 bases). The CDR3 is 13 amino acids. CDR1 and CDR2 (germline): LNHDA, SQIVND (reference sequence). Trimming left V 7 bases short and J 10 bases short, with 19 bases between. The CDR3 here is CASTPVGARAAFF. CDR3 nucleotide sequence: TGTGCCAGTACTCCTGTGGGGGCGAGGGCAGCTTTCTTT.

The chain uses TRBV3-1 and TRBJ1-2, with TRBD1 identical over 10 bases. The CDR3 loop spans 15 amino acids. V gave up 4 bases and J gave up 4 bases; unmatched junction bases: 6. Germline V gene sequence: CDR1 LGHDT, CDR2 YNNKEL (reference sequence). The CDR3 region is CASSPRQGARYGYTF. CDR3 sequence (DNA): TGTGCCAGCAGCCCCCGACAGGGGGCGCGCTATGGCTACACCTTC.

This clonotype was seen repeatedly, ten times or more. The chain carries TRBV28 and TRBJ1-2, with D unresolved. The CDR3 length is 13 residues. The germline CDR1 and CDR2 sequences are MDHEN and SYDVKM. Deletions cut 6 bases from V and 8 bases from J, with 16 bases between. CDR3 nucleotide sequence: TGTGCCAGCAGGGACGGTGGCTTTCGAGGCTACACCTTC. Translation: CASRDGGFRGYTF.

In this sample, this clonotype turned up a few times. This sequence joins TRBV9 and TRBJ2-2; 8 positions agree with TRBD2. CDR1 and CDR2 (germline): SGDLS, YYNGEE. With 0 bases clipped from V and 10 bases from J, the junction kept 8 bases outside the gene matches. This CDR3 comprises 15 residues. The CDR3 bases are TGTGCCAGCAGCGTAGCACGGGAGGGGGGCGCGGAGCTGTTTTTT. This encodes CASSVAREGGAELFF.

The chain couples TRBV14 to TRBJ1-3; no clear D gene. CDR1 is SGHDN and CDR2 is FVKESK in the germline V gene. V lost 1 base, J lost 7 bases, and 8 bases lay in between. There are 13 residues in the CDR3. The CDR3 sequence is CASSQGRWNTIYF. The CDR3 DNA is TGTGCCAGCAGCCAAGGGCGGTGGAACACCATATATTTT. Variable domain in full (rest from reference TRBV14 and TRBJ1-3): EAGVTQFPSHSVIEKGQTVTLRCDPISGHDNLYWYRRVMGKEIKFLLHFVKESKQDESGMPNNRFLAERTGGTYSTLKVQPAELEDSGVYFCASSQGRWNTIYFGEGSWLTVV.

The V call is TRBV9, the J call TRBJ2-1; 11 bases fit TRBD2. V was clipped by 5 bases and J by 9 bases; unmatched bases: 4. This CDR3 contains 13 residues. Germline V gene sequence: CDR1 SGDLS, CDR2 YYNGEE. The CDR3, as DNA: TGTGCCAGCAGTGGGACTAGCGGAGGTGAGCAGTTCTTC. It encodes CASSGTSGGEQFF.

The rearrangement uses TRBV10-3 and TRBJ2-1, with D unresolved. V was trimmed by 5 bases and J by 0 bases, leaving 14 bases between them. Germline V gives CDR1 ENHRY, CDR2 SYGVKD. CDR3 length: 16 residues. The CDR3 DNA follows: TGTGCCATCAGTCTCATTTCGGGCGTCTCCTACAATGAGCAGTTCTTC. Its protein product is CAISLISGVSYNEQFF.

The gene calls are TRBV6-1 and TRBJ1-2; 7 nucleotides match TRBD1. CDR3 length equals 12 residues. CDR1 MNHNS and CDR2 SASEGT come from the germline V gene. The trim removed 11 bases at V and 7 bases at J, leaving 10 bases unmatched. The CDR3 protein is CAGNRGAGGYTF. DNA of the CDR3: TGTGCCGGAAACAGGGGAGCGGGTGGCTACACCTTC.

CDR3 sequence reads: CASKRGEETQYF. The CDR3 DNA is TGTGCCAGCAAGAGAGGGGAAGAGACCCAGTACTTC. The chain links TRBV2 to TRBJ2-5; D possibly matches TRBD1 or TRBD2 (5 bases each). This CDR3 is built from 12 residues. V was shortened by 7 bases and J by 3 bases, with 9 bases between the two germline ends. CDR1 is SNHLY and CDR2 is FYNNEI in the germline V gene. Together with reference TRBV2 and TRBJ2-5, the CDR3 gives the full variable domain: EPEVTQTPSHQVTQMGQEVILRCVPISNHLYFYWYRQILGQKVEFLVSFYNNEISEKSEIFDDQFSVERPDGSNFTLKIRSTKLEDSAMYFCASKRGEETQYFGPGTRLLVL.

In the case of this clonotype: Given a much more abundant clone one base away, this may be a read error. The J gene is TRBJ2-1, the V gene TRBV7-8, with unresolved D. The length of the CDR3 is 15 residues. V was pared by 1 base and J by 5 bases, with 12 bases between. Germline CDR1 SGHVS, CDR2 FQNEAQ. The CDR3 reads CASSLVPRRNNEQFF. The CDR3 nucleotides read TGTGCCAGCAGCTTAGTTCCTAGACGAAACAATGAGCAGTTCTTC.

This rearrangement joins TRBV18 to TRBJ2-1; D is possibly TRBD1 (5 bases). This CDR3 comprises 12 residues. V was clipped by 3 bases and J by 8 bases, with 8 bases between them. Germline V lookup: CDR1 KGHSH, CDR2 LQKENI. As DNA, the CDR3 is TGTGCCAGCTCACCGACAGAGGATGAGCAGTTCTTC. Its protein is CASSPTEDEQFF.

This clonotype was counted at least ten times. The V gene is TRBV12-3 or TRBV12-4, the J gene TRBJ2-5; a possible D gene is TRBD1 (6 bases). The CDR3 length is 14 residues. Trimming removed 6 bases from V and 6 bases from J, with 17 bases in between. CDR3 coding DNA: TGTGCCAGCAGCCGCAGGGGAAGGACGAAGACCCAGTACTTC. This codes for CASSRRGRTKTQYF.

The rearrangement links TRBV5-1 to TRBJ1-1, with 7 bases matching TRBD1. The CDR3 length is 14 residues. V lost 4 bases, J lost 6 bases, and 9 bases stayed unmatched. CDR1 and CDR2 (germline): SGHRS, YFSETQ. CDR3 nucleotide sequence: TGCGCCAGCAGCCCGTCCGCCAGGGGGGCTGAAGCTTTCTTT. Protein: CASSPSARGAEAFF.

This clonotype was seen a handful of times. The J gene is TRBJ2-7, the V gene TRBV18; D remains unclear. V was clipped by 3 bases and J by 7 bases, with 7 bases between them. Germline V gives CDR1 KGHSH, CDR2 LQKENI. The CDR3 contains 11 residues. The CDR3: CASSPEKEQYF. CDR3 DNA: TGTGCCAGCTCACCTGAGAAAGAGCAGTACTTC. Using reference TRBV18 and TRBJ2-7 for the parts outside the CDR3, the full variable domain is NAGVMQNPRHLVRRRGQEARLRCSPMKGHSHVYWYRQLPEEGLKFMVYLQKENIIDESGMPKERFSAEFPKEGPSILRIQQVVRGDSAAYFCASSPEKEQYFGPGTRLTVT.

The chain links TRBV4-3 to TRBJ1-4; TRBD1 matches at 8 bases. The CDR3 contains 15 residues. The germline V gene encodes CDR1 LGHNA and CDR2 YSLEER. After removal of 3 bases from V and 7 bases from J, the junction contained 7 bases not matched to a gene. In DNA form, the CDR3 reads TGCGCCAGCAGCCAGCTTGGACAGGGTGGTGAAAAACTGTTTTTT. Protein product: CASSQLGQGGEKLFF.

The chain carries TRBV10-1 and TRBJ2-2; a weak D match, TRBD2 (6 bases). The V gene's germline CDR1 is WNHNN and CDR2 SYGVQD (reference sequence). The CDR3 covers 13 residues. V lost 5 bases to trimming and J lost 5 bases, with 9 bases between them. Written as DNA, the CDR3 is TGCGCCAGCAGTCCGGGGGTAACCGGGGAGCTGTTTTTT. Its translation: CASSPGVTGELFF.

J is TRBJ1-1 and V is TRBV6-1, with D possibly TRBD1 on 5 matching bases. There are 14 residues in the CDR3. Trimming stripped 7 bases from V and 1 base from J, with 13 bases between. Germline-derived CDR1 and CDR2 are MNHNS and SASEGT. CDR3 region: CASTVTGKNTEAFF. The CDR3 bases are TGTGCCAGCACCGTAACAGGCAAGAACACTGAAGCTTTCTTT.

This clonotype occurred many times. The chain is built from TRBV28 and TRBJ1-1, with D possibly TRBD1 on 5 matching bases. From germline, CDR1 is MDHEN and CDR2 SYDVKM. This CDR3 spans 14 amino acids. V gave up 6 bases and J gave up 1 base, with 12 bases separating them. The CDR3 reads CASSRGGSNTEAFF. The CDR3 DNA sequence: TGTGCCAGCAGCCGGGGGGGGTCGAACACTGAAGCTTTCTTT.

CDR3 protein: CASSEAGGRNEQFF. The DNA of the CDR3 is TGTGCCAGCAGTGAGGCTGGCGGGAGGAATGAGCAGTTCTTC. The genes are TRBV6-1 and TRBJ2-1, with TRBD2 matching 8 bases. V was clipped by 3 bases and J by 7 bases; unmatched bases: 5. CDR1 is MNHNS, CDR2 SASEGT, per germline. The CDR3 has 14 amino acids.

This clonotype was detected many times. J is TRBJ2-1 and V is TRBV3-1; TRBD2 aligns across 13 bases. V lost 6 bases and J lost 7; bases outside the gene matches: 15. The CDR3 consists of 18 residues. CDR1 is LGHDT and CDR2 is YNNKEL in the germline V gene (reference sequence). CDR3 DNA sequence: TGTGCCAGCAGTTCTACTAGCGGGAGGGGTGGTAAGATGAATGAGCAGTTCTTC. Translation: CASSSTSGRGGKMNEQFF.

The rearrangement links TRBV10-3 to TRBJ2-1, with unresolved D. Germline loops: CDR1 ENHRY, CDR2 SYGVKD. This CDR3 has 12 residues. The V end was cut by 10 bases, the J end by 7 bases, with 14 bases between. Written as DNA, the CDR3 is TGTGCCACGTCTGAACGAGAGAATGAGCAGTTCTTC. This gives the protein CATSERENEQFF.

This clonotype has ten or more counts. The chain carries TRBV20-1 and TRBJ2-7; 7 bases fit TRBD1. Germline trimming cut 6 bases from V and 2 bases from J; bases unmatched to any gene: 7. The germline V gene encodes CDR1 DFQATT and CDR2 SNEGSKA (reference sequence). This CDR3 has 13 amino acids. The CDR3 coding sequence is TGCAGTGCCCCCCGGGACAGCACCTACGAGCAGTACTTC. Its protein product is CSAPRDSTYEQYF.

This chain connects TRBV30 to TRBJ1-5; D gene uncertain. This CDR3 comprises 12 residues. Trimming removed 3 bases from V and 6 bases from J, with 9 bases in between. Germline lookup yields CDR1 GTSNPN and CDR2 SVGIG (reference sequence). The CDR3 region has the DNA TGTGCCTGGAGCCCCGGAGGTCAGCCCCAGCATTTT. Encoded protein: CAWSPGGQPQHF. Using reference TRBV30 and TRBJ1-5 for the parts outside the CDR3, the full variable domain is SQTIHQWPATLVQPVGSPLSLECTVEGTSNPNLYWYRQAAGRGLQLLFYSVGIGQISSEVPQNLSASRPQDRQFILSSKKLLLSDSGFYLCAWSPGGQPQHFGDGTRLSIL.

The chain's CDR3 is CSASGLRGTGRSYEQYF. CDR3 nucleotide sequence: TGCAGTGCTAGCGGTTTACGGGGGACAGGACGCTCCTACGAGCAGTACTTC. The genes are TRBV20-1 and TRBJ2-7; TRBD1 matches at 8 bases. CDR1 is DFQATT and CDR2 is SNEGSKA in the germline V gene (reference sequence). The V and J ends lost 3 bases and 0 bases, in that order; junction bases with no gene match: 13. The CDR3 is 17 amino acids.

This clonotype was detected a few times. DNA for the CDR3: TGTGCCAGCAGCTCCACACCGGGTTGGACAGATACGCAGTATTTT. It is translated as CASSSTPGWTDTQYF. The genes are TRBV13 and TRBJ2-3; D is undetermined. CDR1 is PRHDT, CDR2 FYEKMQ, per germline (reference sequence). The V gene lost 4 bases and the J gene lost 3 bases, with 14 bases spanning the gap. This CDR3 comprises 15 residues.

A single count supports this clonotype. V gene TRBV18 combines with J gene TRBJ2-7, with D unresolved. The CDR3 sequence is 12 residues long. Trimming removed 6 bases at V and 4 bases at J, with 10 bases between. Germline CDR1 and CDR2: KGHSH and LQKENI. CDR3 sequence: CASSPVEYEQYF. CDR3 DNA sequence: TGTGCCAGCTCCCCCGTTGAGTACGAGCAGTACTTC.

The chain couples TRBV5-4 to TRBJ2-2; a weak D match, TRBD2 (5 bases). The CDR3 is made up of 17 amino acids. Germline assignment: CDR1 SGHNT and CDR2 YYREEE (reference sequence). Trimming pared 4 bases from V and 8 bases from J, leaving 24 bases between. CDR3 coding DNA: TGTGCCAGCAGCCTCCTCGGGGTGTCGGGAAGGAGTGGGGAGCTGTTTTTT. It yields the protein CASSLLGVSGRSGELFF. Full variable domain (rest looked up from reference TRBV5-4 and TRBJ2-2): ETGVTQSPTHLIKTRGQQVTLRCSSQSGHNTVSWYQQALGQGPQFIFQYYREEENGRGNFPPRFSGLQFPNYSSELNVNALELDDSALYLCASSLLGVSGRSGELFFGEGSRLTVL.

The rearrangement joins TRBV20-1 to TRBJ1-1; unclear D gene. Germline assignment: CDR1 DFQATT and CDR2 SNEGSKA (reference sequence). V lost 0 bases and J lost 0, with 8 bases in between. The CDR3 covers 14 residues. CDR3 in amino acids: CSARDLEVNTEAFF. As DNA, the CDR3 is TGCAGTGCTAGAGATCTTGAGGTGAACACTGAAGCTTTCTTT.

In its sample, this clonotype was seen a few times. The chain combines TRBV10-2 with TRBJ2-1; TRBD2 agrees at 11 bases. The CDR3 has 15 amino acids. Trimming cost V 10 bases and J 1 base; bases outside gene matches: 6. The germline V gene encodes CDR1 WSHSY and CDR2 SAAADI. DNA for the CDR3: TGCGCCACTAATAGCGGGAGGGGGTCCTACAATGAGCAGTTCTTC. Its protein is CATNSGRGSYNEQFF.

The J gene is TRBJ1-5, the V gene TRBV18; 7 nucleotides match TRBD1. The junction had 5 bases not matched to a gene; V was cut back by 4 bases and J by 5 bases. Per germline, CDR1 KGHSH and CDR2 LQKENI. The CDR3 has 14 residues. In DNA form, the CDR3 reads TGTGCCAGCTCACGTACAGGGGAGTATCAGCCCCAGCATTTT. Translating gives CASSRTGEYQPQHF.